This T cell receptor beta chain was recorded in a study of shared clonotypes between healthy human individuals. Trimming removed 2 bases from V and 0 bases from J, with 14 bases in between. Germline V CDR1 and CDR2: MDHEN, SYDVKM. CDR3 length equals 17 residues. Broader study findings: Despite large depth, rarefaction showed incomplete sorted-subset sequencing.

Comments on this clone: Antigen specificity is unknown.

Sequencing was performed with immunoSEQ multiplex PCR; in TCRdb, only in-frame clones are kept and a portion is missing. The sample has some 1,100,000 clones; about 80% are singletons. The receptor's source is a man between 18 and 35 years old in good health. Some clones in this sample may be carry-over from other donors' samples. The chain links TRBV28 to TRBJ1-5; tentatively, D is TRBD1 (5 bases). Source material: memory CD4+ T cells from PBMCs. The subset was: CD45RA-negative fraction. The CDR3 reads CASSLPLDSYSNQPQHF. The CDR3 DNA is TGTGCCAGCAGTTTACCCCTAGACAGCTATAGCAATCAGCCCCAGCATTTT.